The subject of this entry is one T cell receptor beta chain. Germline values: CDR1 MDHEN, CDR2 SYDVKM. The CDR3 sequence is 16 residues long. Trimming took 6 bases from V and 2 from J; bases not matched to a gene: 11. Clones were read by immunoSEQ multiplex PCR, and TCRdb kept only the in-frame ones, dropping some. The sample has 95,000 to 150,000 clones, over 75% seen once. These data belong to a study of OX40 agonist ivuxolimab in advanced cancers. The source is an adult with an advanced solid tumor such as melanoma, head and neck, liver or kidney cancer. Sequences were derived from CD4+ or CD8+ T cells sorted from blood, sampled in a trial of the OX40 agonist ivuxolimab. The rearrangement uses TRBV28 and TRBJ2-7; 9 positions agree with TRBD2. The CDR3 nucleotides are TGTGCCAGCAGGGACTCCGGGACTAGCAGGGCCTACGAGCAGTACTTC. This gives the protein CASRDSGTSRAYEQYF.